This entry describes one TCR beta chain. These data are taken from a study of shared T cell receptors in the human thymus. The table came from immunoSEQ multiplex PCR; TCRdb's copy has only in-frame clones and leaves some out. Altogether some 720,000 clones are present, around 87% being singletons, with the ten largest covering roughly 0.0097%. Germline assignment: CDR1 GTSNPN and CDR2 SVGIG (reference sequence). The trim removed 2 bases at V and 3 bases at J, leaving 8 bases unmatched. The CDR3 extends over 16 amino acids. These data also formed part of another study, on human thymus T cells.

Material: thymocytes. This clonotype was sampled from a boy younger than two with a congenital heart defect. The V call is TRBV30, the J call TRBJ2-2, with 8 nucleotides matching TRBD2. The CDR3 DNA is TGTGCCTGGAGTTCCAACCCGGGAGGGGACACCGGGGAGCTGTTTTTT. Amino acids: CAWSSNPGGDTGELFF.